Below, 26 T cell receptor beta chains from the same sample are listed, as sequenced in a study of vaccination and CD4 T cells after COVID-19. Oncomine TCR Beta short-read sequencing was applied to DNA from cultured CD4+ T cells. TCRdb reprocessed the PCR reads via MiXCR and lists one record per CDR3 protein. The top ten clones hold about 9.3% of a sample with around 12,000 distinct CDR3 sequences, 41% of them seen once. The treatment denotes: approximately nine-day PBMC culture with coronavirus spike peptide pools or control peptides (ViraFEST assay). These receptors are not linked to any known antigen. This material consisted of CD4+ T cells from blood, cultured in vitro, taken after SARS-CoV-2 vaccination. The origin of the receptors is a human donor who had recovered from COVID-19.

The chain uses TRBV7-7 and TRBJ2-7, with 12 bases identical to TRBD2. There are 15 residues in the CDR3. Trimming took 1 base from V and 2 from J; bases not matched to a gene: 0. Germline CDR1 and CDR2: SSHAT and FNYEAQ (reference sequence). Here the CDR3 reads CASSLGTSGTYEQYF. CDR3 nucleotides: TGTGCCAGCAGCTTAGGGACTAGCGGGACCTACGAGCAGTACTTC.

The V gene is TRBV9, the J gene TRBJ2-5; TRBD1 matches 7 bases. This CDR3 contains 16 residues. Losses at the gene ends were 0 bases for V and 5 bases for J; bases not matched to a gene: 10. Per germline, CDR1 SGDLS and CDR2 YYNGEE. The CDR3 sequence: CASSVGTGDSSETQYF. CDR3 nucleotide sequence: TGTGCCAGCAGCGTAGGTACAGGGGACAGTAGCGAGACCCAGTACTTC.

This chain joins TRBV20-1 and TRBJ2-3, with 9 positions matching TRBD2. The CDR3 extends over 15 amino acids. The J segment lost 2 bases and the V segment lost 1 base, leaving 4 bases of the junction unmatched. Germline CDR1 is DFQATT and CDR2 is SNEGSKA (reference sequence). The CDR3 loop is CSARVAGGITDTQYF. For the CDR3, the DNA is TGCAGTGCTAGAGTGGCGGGAGGGATCACAGATACGCAGTATTTT.

Concerning this clonotype: This is likely a read error, given that the CDR3 carries no conserved phenylalanine or tryptophan at its end. It is unclear where the CDR3 begins or ends on the DNA, so no DNA is shown, and the CDR3 is as TCRdb lists it. The chain uses TRBV7-3 and TRBJ1-2; the table's TRBD1 call for D was not verified on the DNA. The CDR3 has 14 amino acids, counting both end residues. The germline V gene has CDR1 SGHTA and CDR2 FQGTGA. The CDR3 protein is CASSLTWAGLWLHL.

The chain recombines TRBV28 with TRBJ1-6; TRBD1 aligns across 8 bases. With V trimmed by 7 bases and J by 7 bases, 9 bases remained unmatched. Germline lookup yields CDR1 MDHEN and CDR2 SYDVKM. The CDR3 extends over 15 amino acids. CDR3: CASIQDRVKNSPLHF. CDR3 DNA: TGTGCCAGCATCCAGGACAGGGTCAAGAATTCACCCCTCCACTTT.

The chain joins TRBV2 to TRBJ2-7; 7 nucleotides align to TRBD2. The CDR3 length is 17 residues. CDR1 and CDR2 from the germline V gene are SNHLY and FYNNEI. The trim removed 0 bases at V and 2 bases at J, leaving 10 bases unmatched. The DNA for the CDR3 is TGTGCCAGCAGTGAAGCCTCCTTAAGCGGGGCCCCCTACGAGCAGTACTTC. This gives the protein CASSEASLSGAPYEQYF.

This chain joins TRBV7-7 and TRBJ2-5; D possibly corresponds to TRBD1 (6 bases). Germline lookup yields CDR1 SSHAT and CDR2 FNYEAQ (reference sequence). Trimming removed 3 bases from V and 3 bases from J, with 17 bases in between. This CDR3 is 16 amino acids long. For the CDR3, the DNA is TGTGCCAGCAGCTTTTCTGGGGGCCTGGGTGAAGAGACCCAGTACTTC. Protein: CASSFSGGLGEETQYF. Full variable domain (remainder filled in from reference TRBV7-7 and TRBJ2-5): GAGVSQSPRYKVTKRGQDVTLRCDPISSHATLYWYQQALGQGPEFLTYFNYEAQPDKSGLPSDRFSAERPEGSISTLTIQRTEQRDSAMYRCASSFSGGLGEETQYFGPGTRLLVL.

This clonotype was counted only a few times. The chain carries TRBV19 and TRBJ1-5; 7 nucleotides agree with TRBD1. With 4 bases clipped from V and 2 bases from J, the junction kept 2 bases outside the gene matches. CDR1 and CDR2 (germline): LNHDA, SQIVND (reference sequence). This CDR3 is built from 14 residues. CDR3 nucleotide sequence: TGTGCCAGTAGTAGTACAGGGGGCAATCAGCCCCAGCATTTT. This encodes CASSSTGGNQPQHF. The full variable domain, completed using reference TRBV19 and TRBJ1-5, is DGGITQSPKYLFRKEGQNVTLSCEQNLNHDAMYWYRQDPGQGLRLIYYSQIVNDFQKGDIAEGYSVSREKKESFPLTVTSAQKNPTAFYLCASSSTGGNQPQHFGDGTRLSIL.

The chain recombines TRBV6-1 with TRBJ2-2, with 13 bases fitting TRBD2. In germline, CDR1 is MNHNS, CDR2 SASEGT. Trimming removed 7 bases from V and 7 bases from J; junction bases left unmatched: 6. The CDR3 runs to 15 residues. The CDR3 coding sequence is TGTGCCAGCAAACTAGCGGGAGGGCCTAACGGGGAGCTGTTTTTT. As protein: CASKLAGGPNGELFF.

V and J are TRBV7-2 and TRBJ1-5, with a possible D match to TRBD1 (5 bases). CDR1 is SGHTA, CDR2 FQGNSA, per germline. The CDR3 is made up of 13 amino acids. V was cut by 5 bases and J by 7 bases, with 12 bases left in between. This chain's CDR3 is CASSARGGQPQHF. CDR3 bases: TGTGCCAGCAGCGCACGGGGGGGGCAGCCCCAGCATTTT.

V usage is TRBV7-3 and J usage is TRBJ1-1, with no clear D. The CDR3 spans 14 residues. Germline V gives CDR1 SGHTA, CDR2 FQGTGA. Trimming took off 2 bases at V and 0 bases at J, with 7 bases between the two ends. The CDR3 DNA reads as TGTGCCAGCAGCTTAGGGCCCCTGAACACTGAAGCTTTCTTT. As protein: CASSLGPLNTEAFF. Supplemented by reference TRBV7-3 and TRBJ1-1, the full variable domain reads GAGVSQTPSNKVTEKGKYVELRCDPISGHTALYWYRQSLGQGPEFLIYFQGTGAADDSGLPNDRFFAVRPEGSVSTLKIQRTERGDSAVYLCASSLGPLNTEAFFGQGTRLTVV.

The gene calls are TRBV20-1 and TRBJ2-1; TRBD2 matches 9 bases. V gave up 6 bases and J gave up 13 bases; unmatched junction bases: 10. The CDR3 has 12 amino acids. CDR1 is DFQATT and CDR2 is SNEGSKA in the germline V gene (reference sequence). The CDR3: CSAGASGEIQFF. The DNA of the CDR3 is TGCAGTGCCGGGGCTAGCGGGGAGATCCAGTTCTTC.

The V and J genes are TRBV7-2 and TRBJ2-3; D is unresolved. Trimming shortened V by 5 bases and J by 3 bases, and 15 bases separated the two germline ends. Germline CDR1 SGHTA, CDR2 FQGNSA. This CDR3 has 15 residues. The CDR3 spells CASSPLTPETDTQYF. The CDR3 nucleotides read TGTGCCAGCAGCCCACTAACCCCAGAAACAGATACGCAGTATTTT.

This clonotype appeared a few times. The chain joins TRBV7-8 to TRBJ1-1; TRBD1 agrees at 7 bases. V lost 6 bases, J lost 1 base, and 8 bases stayed unmatched. The CDR3 contains 15 residues. Germline V lookup: CDR1 SGHVS, CDR2 FQNEAQ. The CDR3 nucleotides read TGTGCCAGCAGATTCAGGGGACAGAGGAACACTGAAGCTTTCTTT. It codes for CASRFRGQRNTEAFF.

The rearrangement links TRBV2 to TRBJ2-1, with 7 nucleotides matching TRBD2. This CDR3 has 16 amino acids. With V trimmed by 4 bases and J by 1 base, 7 bases remained unmatched. CDR1 is SNHLY and CDR2 is FYNNEI in the germline V gene. The CDR3 loop is CASSGVGTTSYNEQFF. The CDR3, as DNA: TGTGCCAGCAGTGGGGTAGGGACTACGTCCTACAATGAGCAGTTCTTC.

V usage is TRBV7-2 and J usage is TRBJ2-5, with D unclear. The V gene lost 5 bases and the J gene lost 5 bases, with 9 bases spanning the gap. CDR1 and CDR2 (germline): SGHTA, FQGNSA. This CDR3 region has 12 residues. In nucleotides, the CDR3 is TGTGCCAGCAGCCCCACCATGGAGACCCAGTACTTC. Its protein product is CASSPTMETQYF.

V usage is TRBV6-5 and J usage is TRBJ1-5, with D hard to call. The ends were cut back, 0 bases at V and 6 bases at J, with 21 bases in the middle. The CDR3 contains 18 residues. Germline values: CDR1 MNHEY, CDR2 SVGAGI. The CDR3 coding sequence is TGTGCCAGCAGTTACTCGGGCGCTGATATAGGATTTGGTCAGCCCCAGCATTTT. Its translation: CASSYSGADIGFGQPQHF.

This clonotype was seen a few times. The chain uses TRBV7-8 and TRBJ1-2; D not certain. The CDR3 is 16 amino acids. Trimming shortened V by 4 bases and J by 4 bases, and 19 bases separated the two germline ends. CDR1 and CDR2 (germline): SGHVS, FQNEAQ. The CDR3 DNA sequence: TGTGCCAGCAGCTGGGTGACTTCCCAAAATTTCTATGGCTACACCTTC. Amino acid sequence: CASSWVTSQNFYGYTF.

The chain uses TRBV2 and TRBJ2-7; possible D gene TRBD1, 6 bases. The CDR3 has 16 residues. Germline V gives CDR1 SNHLY, CDR2 FYNNEI. The germline V and J ends were trimmed by 4 bases and 2 bases, with 18 bases remaining between them. This chain's CDR3 is CASSVSKDSRAYEQYF. CDR3 nucleotides: TGTGCCAGCAGTGTGAGTAAGGACAGTCGTGCCTACGAGCAGTACTTC.

The chain links TRBV6-2 or TRBV6-3 to TRBJ2-2; tentative D call: TRBD2 (6 bases). V was shortened by 5 bases and J by 3 bases, with 22 bases between the two germline ends. CDR3 length: 18 amino acids. Germline V gives CDR1 MNHEY, CDR2 SVGEGT. The CDR3 nucleotides read TGTGCCAGCAGTATACTACTAAGGAGGGCCGCCGACACCGGGGAGCTGTTTTTT. Encoded protein: CASSILLRRAADTGELFF.

This clonotype appeared a few times. This sequence joins TRBV24-1 and TRBJ1-2, with unresolved D. CDR1 and CDR2 (germline): KGHDR, SFDVKD. V gave up 3 bases and J gave up 6 bases, with 7 bases separating them. The CDR3 is made up of 12 amino acids. The CDR3 DNA is TGTGCCACCAGTGATATTGGTGATGGCTACACCTTC. Encoded protein: CATSDIGDGYTF.

V gene TRBV6-2 or TRBV6-3 combines with J gene TRBJ2-5; D gene ambiguous. The CDR3 spans 14 residues. V lost 6 bases to trimming and J lost 7 bases, with 18 bases between them. The germline V gene encodes CDR1 MNHEY and CDR2 SVGEGT. This CDR3 reads CASSSTLGSGTQYF. CDR3 bases: TGTGCCAGCAGCTCTACTTTGGGGTCGGGGACCCAGTACTTC.

V is TRBV5-1 and J is TRBJ1-1; 9 nucleotides agree with TRBD1. V lost 0 bases, J lost 2 bases, and 2 bases stayed unmatched. The germline gives CDR1 SGHRS, CDR2 YFSETQ. The CDR3 runs 15 residues. The CDR3 sequence: CASSLEGQGNTEAFF. In DNA, the CDR3 is TGCGCCAGCAGCTTGGAGGGACAGGGAAACACTGAAGCTTTCTTT.

This clonotype was detected a few times. This chain links TRBV20-1 with TRBJ1-1; D remains unclear. V dropped 3 bases and J dropped 4 bases, with 3 bases sitting between them. Germline CDR1 and CDR2: DFQATT and SNEGSKA (reference sequence). CDR3 length: 10 residues. The CDR3 DNA follows: TGCAGTGCTAGCCGCACTGAAGCTTTCTTT. Amino acids: CSASRTEAFF.

This clonotype was seen only once. The V and J genes are TRBV7-9 and TRBJ2-2, with TRBD1 matching over 8 bases. The germline V gene encodes CDR1 SEHNR and CDR2 FQNEAQ (reference sequence). Losses at the gene ends were 3 bases for V and 4 bases for J; bases not matched to a gene: 13. This CDR3 comprises 18 residues. The CDR3, as DNA: TGTGCCAGCAGCTTGGCCGCAGGGGGCGGCCCCTCCACCGGGGAGCTGTTTTTT. Protein product: CASSLAAGGGPSTGELFF.

V is TRBV24-1 and J is TRBJ2-7; D may be TRBD1 (6 bases). The V gene's germline CDR1 is KGHDR and CDR2 SFDVKD. V was shortened by 4 bases and J by 2 bases, with 14 bases between the two germline ends. This CDR3 has 15 amino acids. CDR3 region: CATSDTTGNPYEQYF. The CDR3 bases are TGTGCCACCAGTGACACCACAGGGAACCCCTACGAGCAGTACTTC.